Shown below are 27 T cell receptor beta chains from a single sample sequenced in a study of CD8+CD57+ T cells in acquired aplastic anemia. Patients included in sequencing had previously demonstrated CD8+CD57+ cell expansion by flow cytometry. The study profiled TCR beta VDJ and CDR3 using genomic DNA as template. TCRdb re-called the reads with MiXCR, one entry per CDR3 protein. The data contain hundreds of thousands of distinct CDR3 sequences, about a third of them singletons. The source material was sorted CD4+, CD8+, or CD8+CD57+ T cells (not recorded which) from PBMCs. The receptors stem from a human donor with aplastic anemia.

The rearrangement uses TRBV2 and TRBJ1-5; D may be TRBD1 (5 bases). V was pared by 4 bases and J by 5 bases, with 12 bases between. The CDR3 has 14 amino acids. In germline, CDR1 is SNHLY, CDR2 FYNNEI. The CDR3 DNA follows: TGTGCCAGCAGTGGAGAAGGGGAATATCAGCCCCAGCATTTT. Translated: CASSGEGEYQPQHF.

The rearrangement joins TRBV10-3 to TRBJ2-7; TRBD1 aligns across 8 bases. With 6 bases clipped from V and 13 bases from J, the junction kept 14 bases outside the gene matches. This CDR3 is 13 amino acids long. Looked up from germline, CDR1 is ENHRY and CDR2 is SYGVKD. CDR3 coding DNA: TGTGCCATCAGGCAAGGGACAGGCGGCGTAACCTACTTC. Translating gives CAIRQGTGGVTYF.

The chain carries TRBV10-3 and TRBJ2-7; 7 bases match TRBD1. Per the germline V gene, CDR1 is ENHRY and CDR2 is SYGVKD. This CDR3 region has 14 residues. V was clipped by 3 bases and J by 3 bases; unmatched bases: 5. DNA of the CDR3: TGTGCCATCAGTGACCAGGGGGAAAACTACGAGCAGTACTTC. The encoded protein is CAISDQGENYEQYF.

This clonotype was seen ten or more times. The J gene is TRBJ2-5, the V gene TRBV15; the match to TRBD2 covers 11 bases. CDR1 is LNHNV and CDR2 is YYDKDF in the germline V gene (reference sequence). The CDR3 loop spans 15 amino acids. Germline trimming cut 4 bases from V and 5 bases from J; bases unmatched to any gene: 6. The CDR3 DNA reads as TGTGCCACCAGCACGATACTAGCGGGGGACGAGACCCAGTACTTC. Its translation: CATSTILAGDETQYF.

The chain recombines TRBV7-2 with TRBJ2-2; a possible D gene is TRBD1 (5 bases). V lost 8 bases, J lost 4 bases, and 17 bases lay in between. CDR3 length equals 15 residues. The germline CDR1 and CDR2 sequences are SGHTA and FQGNSA. This chain's CDR3 is CASSPIQEGTGELFF. CDR3 bases: TGTGCCAGCTCACCAATACAGGAAGGCACCGGGGAGCTGTTTTTT. The full variable domain, with the rest looked up from reference TRBV7-2 and TRBJ2-2, is GAGVSQSPSNKVTEKGKDVELRCDPISGHTALYWYRQSLGQGLEFLIYFQGNSAPDKSGLPSDRFSAERTGGSVSTLTIQRTQQEDSAVYLCASSPIQEGTGELFFGEGSRLTVL.

The table lists this clonotype with a count of one. The rearrangement joins TRBV7-3 to TRBJ1-3; TRBD1 is a possible D gene (6 bases). Trimming took 4 bases from V and 0 from J, leaving 19 bases between them. CDR1 and CDR2 (germline): SGHTA, FQGTGA. CDR3 length: 18 amino acids. CDR3 in DNA: TGTGCCAGCAGCTCTCACTTGACAGGTGCGGACTCTGGAAACACCATATATTTT. The encoded protein is CASSSHLTGADSGNTIYF.

In this sample, this clonotype turned up many times. The chain has TRBV2 and TRBJ1-5, with D tentatively TRBD1 (5 bases). The CDR3 is made up of 12 amino acids. V shed 4 bases and J shed 5 bases, with 6 bases lying between them. Germline V gene data show CDR1 as SNHLY and CDR2 as FYNNEI. This CDR3 reads CASSGGYQPQHF. CDR3 bases: TGTGCCAGCAGTGGGGGGTATCAGCCCCAGCATTTT.

This clonotype appeared once. A read error may produce the germline difference seen at one junction end. The chain is built from TRBV18 and TRBJ2-1; 7 bases map to TRBD1. This CDR3 region has 12 residues. Germline V CDR1 and CDR2: KGHSH, LQKENI. This CDR3 reads CASSPIGQEQLF. For the CDR3, the DNA is TGTGCCAGCTCACCCATCGGACAGGAGCAGCTCTTC.

This sequence joins TRBV9 and TRBJ1-1, with 9 bases that match TRBD1. Per germline, CDR1 SGDLS and CDR2 YYNGEE. This CDR3 is 15 amino acids long. V lost 2 bases to trimming and J lost 0 bases; unmatched junction nucleotides: 2. As DNA, the CDR3 is TGTGCCAGCAGCGTGACAGGGGGAATGAACACTGAAGCTTTCTTT. Encoded protein: CASSVTGGMNTEAFF.

Comments on this clonotype: A much bigger clone sits one base away, suggesting this may be a read error. V is TRBV7-9 and J is TRBJ1-1; a weak D match, TRBD1 (6 bases). CDR3 length equals 13 residues. Germline CDR1 SEHNR, CDR2 FQNEAQ (reference sequence). The CDR3 DNA reads as TGTGCCAGCAGCGAAACCGGGGACACTGGAGCTTTCTTT. The encoded protein is CASSETGDTGAFF.

Comments on this clonotype: The missing conserved phenylalanine or tryptophan at the end of this CDR3 makes a read error likely. The chain recombines TRBV7-9 with TRBJ1-1; 7 nucleotides line up with TRBD1. The V segment lost 6 bases and the J segment 5 bases; nucleotides outside the gene matches: 12. Germline V gives CDR1 SEHNR, CDR2 FQNEAQ (reference sequence). This CDR3 has 15 amino acids. The CDR3: CASRTPQGGSTEAFS. DNA of the CDR3: TGTGCCAGCAGAACTCCCCAGGGGGGGAGTACTGAAGCTTTCTCT.

Remarks on this clonotype: This may be a read error: a much more frequent sequence differs by one nucleotide. The chain links TRBV4-1 to TRBJ1-2; no clear D. Germline assignment: CDR1 MGHRA and CDR2 YSYEKL. There are 14 residues in the CDR3. V lost 0 bases, J lost 11 bases, and 16 bases lay in between. The DNA for the CDR3 is TGCGCCAGCAGCCAAGAGGCGTCAGGAACGTGGTACACCTTC. This gives the protein CASSQEASGTWYTF.

The table lists this clonotype with a few counts. The chain uses TRBV4-1 and TRBJ2-7; 13 nucleotides match TRBD2. The germline V gene has CDR1 MGHRA and CDR2 YSYEKL. V gave up 2 bases and J gave up 6 bases; unmatched junction bases: 7. The CDR3 extends over 16 amino acids. This chain's CDR3 is CASSQRGLAGAREQYF. The CDR3 nucleotides are TGCGCCAGCAGCCAACGTGGACTAGCGGGAGCCCGCGAGCAGTACTTC.

This clonotype was counted at least ten times. The chain uses TRBV10-1 and TRBJ1-3; no firm D call. The V gene lost 0 bases and the J gene lost 1 base, with 7 bases spanning the gap. This CDR3 has 15 residues. Germline V CDR1 and CDR2: WNHNN, SYGVQD (reference sequence). As DNA, the CDR3 is TGCGCCAGCAGTGAGTCGGCAGTTTCTGGAAACACCATATATTTT. Protein sequence: CASSESAVSGNTIYF.

V gene TRBV2 combines with J gene TRBJ2-5; 9 nucleotides match TRBD1. V lost 6 bases to trimming and J lost 1 base; unmatched junction nucleotides: 3. The germline gives CDR1 SNHLY, CDR2 FYNNEI. The CDR3 contains 14 residues. The CDR3 DNA sequence: TGTGCCAGCAGCGGACAGGGGCTCCAAGAGACCCAGTACTTC. Amino acids: CASSGQGLQETQYF.

The rearrangement links TRBV9 to TRBJ1-2; D is undetermined. This CDR3 is 9 amino acids long. V was shortened by 8 bases and J by 8 bases, with 7 bases between the two germline ends. CDR1 is SGDLS and CDR2 is YYNGEE in the germline V gene. This chain's CDR3 is CASTWGYTF. CDR3 sequence (DNA): TGTGCCAGTACTTGGGGCTACACCTTC. Together with reference TRBV9 and TRBJ1-2, the CDR3 gives the full variable domain: DSGVTQTPKHLITATGQRVTLRCSPRSGDLSVYWYQQSLDQGLQFLIQYYNGEERAKGNILERFSAQQFPDLHSELNLSSLELGDSALYFCASTWGYTFGSGTRLTVV.

V and J are TRBV7-9 and TRBJ2-4; maybe TRBD1 (6 bases). V was trimmed by 2 bases and J by 1 base, leaving 9 bases between them. The CDR3 totals 15 residues. Germline CDR1 and CDR2: SEHNR and FQNEAQ (reference sequence). In DNA, the CDR3 is TGTGCCAGCAGCTTATCAGGGGTGGCCAAAAACATTCAGTACTTC. The encoded protein is CASSLSGVAKNIQYF.

As to this clonotype: The conserved closing phenylalanine or tryptophan is absent in this CDR3, likely reflecting a read error. The CDR3 DNA follows: TGTGCCATCGCGACGAAAGACTATCAGCCCCAGCATCTT. As protein: CAIATKDYQPQHL. This chain links TRBV10-3 with TRBJ1-5, with D hard to call. CDR3 size: 13 residues. Germline V gene lookup returns CDR1 ENHRY and CDR2 SYGVKD. V was shortened by 8 bases and J by 5 bases, with 13 bases between the two germline ends.

The table lists this clonotype with many counts. The V gene is TRBV2, the J gene TRBJ1-5; perhaps TRBD1 as D (5 bases). CDR1 is SNHLY, CDR2 FYNNEI, per germline. V lost 4 bases, J lost 6 bases, and 10 bases lay in between. The CDR3 runs to 13 residues. In DNA, the CDR3 is TGTGCCAGCAGTGCACAGGCCGGTCAGCCCCAGCATTTT. Translating gives CASSAQAGQPQHF.

The V gene is TRBV6-4, the J gene TRBJ2-5; the match to TRBD1 covers 7 bases. CDR1 MRHNA and CDR2 SNTAGT come from the germline V gene. CDR3 size: 13 residues. Trimming removed 2 bases from V and 10 bases from J; junction bases left unmatched: 7. The CDR3 coding sequence is TGTGCCAGCAGTGACAACATGGGGACAGTCCAGTACTTC. This translates into CASSDNMGTVQYF.

This clonotype was seen repeatedly, ten times or more. J is TRBJ2-7 and V is TRBV11-2; no clear D gene. Germline lookup yields CDR1 SGHAT and CDR2 FQNNGV. The CDR3 is made up of 13 amino acids. Trimming removed 0 bases at V and 7 bases at J, with 10 bases between. In nucleotides, the CDR3 is TGTGCCAGCAGCTTAGACTGGCTTGAAGAGCAGTACTTC. Protein: CASSLDWLEEQYF.

This clonotype was seen at least ten times. The chain links TRBV10-1 to TRBJ1-1; tentative D call: TRBD1 (5 bases). This CDR3 has 13 amino acids. Trimming took 6 bases from V and 6 from J, leaving 14 bases between them. Germline CDR1 reads WNHNN; CDR2 reads SYGVQD (reference sequence). The CDR3 nucleotides read TGCGCCAGCAGGGTCAGGGTAGGAGCTGAAGCTTTCTTT. Amino acids: CASRVRVGAEAFF.

The chain carries TRBV15 and TRBJ2-5; no reliable D call. The V gene's germline CDR1 is LNHNV and CDR2 YYDKDF (reference sequence). This CDR3 is 14 amino acids long. V lost 0 bases, J lost 5 bases, and 10 bases lay in between. CDR3 residues: CATSRDPGVETQYF. The DNA of the CDR3 is TGTGCCACCAGCAGAGATCCTGGGGTGGAGACCCAGTACTTC.

The V gene is TRBV20-1, the J gene TRBJ2-3; TRBD2 matches 10 bases. The CDR3 is 17 amino acids. Germline CDR1 reads DFQATT; CDR2 reads SNEGSKA (reference sequence). V dropped 3 bases and J dropped 0; count of bases not matched to a gene: 9. In DNA, the CDR3 is TGCAGTGCTAGCCCCCTAGCGGGGGCCCCTAGCACAGATACGCAGTATTTT. It translates to CSASPLAGAPSTDTQYF.

This clonotype was counted at least ten times. This rearrangement joins TRBV10-3 to TRBJ1-1, with 12 bases fitting TRBD1. V shed 4 bases, J shed 2 bases, and the junction held 11 bases outside the gene matches. The CDR3 extends over 18 amino acids. The germline V gene encodes CDR1 ENHRY and CDR2 SYGVKD. The CDR3 DNA is TGTGCCATCAGTGTTACTCCGGGACAGGGGGCGCGAAACACTGAAGCTTTCTTT. Its protein product is CAISVTPGQGARNTEAFF.

This sequence joins TRBV20-1 and TRBJ2-7; the D gene is possibly TRBD2 (5 bases). CDR3 length: 17 amino acids. Trimming removed 4 bases at V and 6 bases at J, with 28 bases between. The germline V gene has CDR1 DFQATT and CDR2 SNEGSKA (reference sequence). The CDR3 here is CSATPYLISTGSIEQYF. The CDR3 DNA is TGCAGTGCTACACCCTACCTGATATCTACGGGAAGTATCGAGCAGTACTTC.

The chain is built from TRBV3-1 and TRBJ2-7; D remains unclear. V lost 4 bases, J lost 0 bases, and 10 bases lay in between. Germline V lookup: CDR1 LGHDT, CDR2 YNNKEL (reference sequence). The CDR3 loop spans 14 amino acids. The CDR3 sequence: CASSPLRSSYEQYF. The CDR3 DNA sequence: TGTGCCAGCAGCCCACTGAGGAGCTCCTACGAGCAGTACTTC.